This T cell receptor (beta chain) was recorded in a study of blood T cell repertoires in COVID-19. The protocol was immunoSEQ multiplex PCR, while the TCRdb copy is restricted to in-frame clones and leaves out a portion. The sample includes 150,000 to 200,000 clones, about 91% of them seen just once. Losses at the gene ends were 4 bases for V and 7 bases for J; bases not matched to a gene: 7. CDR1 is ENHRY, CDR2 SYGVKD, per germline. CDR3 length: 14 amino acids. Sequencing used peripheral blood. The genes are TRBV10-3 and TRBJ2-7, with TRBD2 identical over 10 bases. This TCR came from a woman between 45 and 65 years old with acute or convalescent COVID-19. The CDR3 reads CAISVSGRAEEQYF. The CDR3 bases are TGTGCCATCAGTGTAAGCGGGAGGGCTGAGGAGCAGTACTTC.